Following are 3 T cell receptor beta chains from one sample sequenced in a study of regulatory T cells in long-lasting Graves disease (dated by TCRdb to the early 2020s). Read against the paper, the sample's time point label means: persistent/refractory GD, antithyroid drugs over 5 years with positive TRAb. RNA was extracted from PBMCs in TRIzol for both TCR sequencing and RNA sequencing. The library was made by multiplex PCR. The sample was run on an Illumina HiSeq 4000. CDR3 regions were amplified by Arm-PCR with iRepertoire HTBI primers to construct TCR beta libraries. TCRdb reprocessed the public reads (quality trimming at Q25 with fastp, clone calling with MiXCR) and kept in-frame beta chains. Under each unique CDR3 protein, matching rows form one entry showing the most common genes and DNA. For this sample the table gives about 660,000 distinct CDR3 sequences, of which about 30% were detected only once. Of the sample, under 50% falls within the top ten clones.

The sample was peripheral blood mononuclear cells (PBMCs), taken when the disease was refractory, from a patient treated with antithyroid drugs. The source is a female donor with Graves disease.

This clonotype was detected only a few times. The rearrangement links TRBV29-1 to TRBJ1-2; TRBD1 agrees at 7 bases. The trim removed 8 bases at V and 7 bases at J, leaving 16 bases unmatched. CDR3 length: 14 residues. Germline assignment: CDR1 SQVTM and CDR2 ANQGSEA. CDR3 protein: CSSATQTGKSGYTF. CDR3 coding DNA: TGCAGCTCGGCTACGCAGACAGGGAAAAGTGGCTACACCTTC.

The chain is built from TRBV29-1 and TRBJ1-2; 8 nucleotides align to TRBD1. This CDR3 comprises 16 residues. The V gene end was trimmed by 0 bases and the J gene end by 2 bases; junction bases not matched to a gene: 8. The germline gives CDR1 SQVTM, CDR2 ANQGSEA. In DNA, the CDR3 is TGCAGCGTTGAAGACCTGGACGGGGACAGGAACTATGGCTACACCTTC. Translating it yields CSVEDLDGDRNYGYTF.

The rearrangement links TRBV27 to TRBJ1-2; D remains ambiguous. Trimming stripped 5 bases from V and 9 bases from J, with 16 bases between. Germline V gene lookup returns CDR1 MNHEY and CDR2 SMNVEV (reference sequence). The CDR3 extends over 13 amino acids. CDR3 DNA sequence: TGTGCCAGCAGTCCCAGAGGCGCATGGAGCTACACCTTC. It yields the protein CASSPRGAWSYTF.